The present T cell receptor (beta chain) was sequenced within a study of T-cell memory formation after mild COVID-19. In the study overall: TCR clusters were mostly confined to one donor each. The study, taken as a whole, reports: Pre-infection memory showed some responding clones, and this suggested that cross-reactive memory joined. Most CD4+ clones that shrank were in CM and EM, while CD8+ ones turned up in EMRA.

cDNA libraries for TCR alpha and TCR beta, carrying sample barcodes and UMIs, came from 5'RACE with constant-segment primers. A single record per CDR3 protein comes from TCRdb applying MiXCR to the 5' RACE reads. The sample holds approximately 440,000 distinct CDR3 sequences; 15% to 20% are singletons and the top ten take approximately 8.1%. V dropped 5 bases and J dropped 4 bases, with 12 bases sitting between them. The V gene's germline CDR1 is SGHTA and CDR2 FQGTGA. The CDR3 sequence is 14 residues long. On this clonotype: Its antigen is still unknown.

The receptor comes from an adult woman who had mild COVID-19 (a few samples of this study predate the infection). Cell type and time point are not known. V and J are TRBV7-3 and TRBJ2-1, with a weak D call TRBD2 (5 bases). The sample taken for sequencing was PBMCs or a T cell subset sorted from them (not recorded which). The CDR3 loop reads CASSPGVRYNEQFF. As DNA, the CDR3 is TGTGCCAGCAGCCCCGGGGTCCGATACAATGAGCAGTTCTTC.